This TCR beta chain was captured by sequencing in a study of T cells after yellow fever vaccination. Findings of the study overall: Most primary-vaccination clones recurred post-booster (roughly 96% CD4, around 86% CD8).

Comment on this clonotype: Its specificity is not known.

Germline V lookup: CDR1 LNHNV, CDR2 YYDKDF (reference sequence). The length of the CDR3 is 22 residues. Trimming cost V 0 bases and J 0 bases, with 27 bases left between them. In TCRdb, the 5' RACE reads were re-called with MiXCR into one record per CDR3 protein. This sample has some 400,000 distinct CDR3 sequences, with 18% found just once. Sequencing was performed on PBMCs, taken before the yellow fever booster vaccination. The chain links TRBV15 to TRBJ1-5; maybe TRBD1 (6 bases). The receptor was isolated from a man aged 18 to 35 who received the YFV17D yellow fever vaccine. The CDR3 nucleotides are TGTGCCACCAGCAGAGAACTAGGGGGGCATCGCATCTTTGCCCGTAGCAATCAGCCCCAGCATTTT. Its protein is CATSRELGGHRIFARSNQPQHF. Full variable domain (missing parts from reference TRBV15 and TRBJ1-5): DAMVIQNPRYQVTQFGKPVTLSCSQTLNHNVMYWYQQKSSQAPKLLFHYYDKDFNNEADTPDNFQSRRPNTSFCFLDIRSPGLGDTAMYLCATSRELGGHRIFARSNQPQHFGDGTRLSIL.